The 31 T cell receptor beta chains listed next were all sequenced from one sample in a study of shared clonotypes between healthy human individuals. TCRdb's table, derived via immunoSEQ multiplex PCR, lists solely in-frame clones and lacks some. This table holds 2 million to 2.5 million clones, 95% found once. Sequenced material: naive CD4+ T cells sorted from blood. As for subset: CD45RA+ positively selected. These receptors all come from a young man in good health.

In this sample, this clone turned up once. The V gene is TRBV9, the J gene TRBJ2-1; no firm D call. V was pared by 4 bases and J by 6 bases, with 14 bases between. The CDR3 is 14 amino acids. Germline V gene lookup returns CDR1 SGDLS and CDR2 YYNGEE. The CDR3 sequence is CASSINPNGNEQFF. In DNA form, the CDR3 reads TGTGCCAGCAGCATAAACCCAAACGGCAATGAGCAGTTCTTC.

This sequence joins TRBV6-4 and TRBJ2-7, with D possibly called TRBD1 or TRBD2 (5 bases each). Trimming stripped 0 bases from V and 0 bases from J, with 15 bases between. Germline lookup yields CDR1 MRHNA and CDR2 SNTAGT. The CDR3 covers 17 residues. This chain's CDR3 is CASSDSMEIGTSYEQYF. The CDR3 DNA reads TGTGCCAGCAGTGACTCGATGGAAATCGGGACCTCCTACGAGCAGTACTTC.

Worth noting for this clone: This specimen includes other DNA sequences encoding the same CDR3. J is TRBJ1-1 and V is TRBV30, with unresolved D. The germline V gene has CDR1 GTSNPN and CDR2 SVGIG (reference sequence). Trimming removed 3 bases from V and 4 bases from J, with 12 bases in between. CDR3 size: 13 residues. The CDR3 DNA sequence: TGTGCCTGGAGCAGAGGGCTGGCCACTGAAGCTTTCTTT. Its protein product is CAWSRGLATEAFF. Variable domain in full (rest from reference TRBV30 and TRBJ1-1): SQTIHQWPATLVQPVGSPLSLECTVEGTSNPNLYWYRQAAGRGLQLLFYSVGIGQISSEVPQNLSASRPQDRQFILSSKKLLLSDSGFYLCAWSRGLATEAFFGQGTRLTVV.

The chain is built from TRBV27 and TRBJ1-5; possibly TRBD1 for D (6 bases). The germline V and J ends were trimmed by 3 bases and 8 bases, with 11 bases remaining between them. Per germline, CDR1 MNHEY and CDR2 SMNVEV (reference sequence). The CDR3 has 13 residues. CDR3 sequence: CASSFGTQEPQHF. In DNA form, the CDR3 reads TGTGCCAGCAGTTTCGGGACACAGGAGCCCCAGCATTTT.

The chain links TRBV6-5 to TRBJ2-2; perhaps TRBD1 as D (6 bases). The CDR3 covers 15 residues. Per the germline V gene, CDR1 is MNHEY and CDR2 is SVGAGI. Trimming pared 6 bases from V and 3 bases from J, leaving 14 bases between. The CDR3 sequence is CASSRGLEYTGELFF. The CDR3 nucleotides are TGTGCCAGCAGCAGGGGTTTGGAATACACCGGGGAGCTGTTTTTT.

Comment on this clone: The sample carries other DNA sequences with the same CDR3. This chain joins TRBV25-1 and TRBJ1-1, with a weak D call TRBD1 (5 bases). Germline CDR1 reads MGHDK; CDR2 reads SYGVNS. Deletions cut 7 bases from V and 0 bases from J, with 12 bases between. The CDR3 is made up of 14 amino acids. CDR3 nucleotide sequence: TGTGCCAGCATGCGGGGGGGGATGAACACTGAAGCTTTCTTT. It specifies CASMRGGMNTEAFF. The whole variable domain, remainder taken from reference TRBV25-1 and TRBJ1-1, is EADIYQTPRYLVIGTGKKITLECSQTMGHDKMYWYQQDPGMELHLIHYSYGVNSTEKGDLSSESTVSRIRTEHFPLTLESARPSHTSQYLCASMRGGMNTEAFFGQGTRLTVV.

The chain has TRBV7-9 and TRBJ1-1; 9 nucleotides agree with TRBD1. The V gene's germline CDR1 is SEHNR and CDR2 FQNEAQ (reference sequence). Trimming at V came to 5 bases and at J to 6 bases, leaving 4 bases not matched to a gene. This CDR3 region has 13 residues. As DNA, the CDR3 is TGTGCCAGCAGCCTACAGGGGGCCCCTGAAGCTTTCTTT. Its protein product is CASSLQGAPEAFF.

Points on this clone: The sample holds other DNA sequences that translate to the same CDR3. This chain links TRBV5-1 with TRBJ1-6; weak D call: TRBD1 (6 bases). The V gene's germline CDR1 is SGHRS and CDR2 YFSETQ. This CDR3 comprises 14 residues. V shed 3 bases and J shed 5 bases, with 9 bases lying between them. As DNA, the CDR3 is TGCGCCAGCAGCTCGACAGGCGATAATTCACCCCTCCACTTT. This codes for CASSSTGDNSPLHF.

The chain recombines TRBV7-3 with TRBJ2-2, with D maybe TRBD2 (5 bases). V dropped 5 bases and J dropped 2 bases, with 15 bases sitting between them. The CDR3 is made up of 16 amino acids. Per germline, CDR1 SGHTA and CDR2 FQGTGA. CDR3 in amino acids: CASSLAGTANTGELFF. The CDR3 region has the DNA TGTGCCAGCAGCCTAGCCGGAACCGCAAACACCGGGGAGCTGTTTTTT. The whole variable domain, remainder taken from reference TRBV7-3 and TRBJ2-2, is GAGVSQTPSNKVTEKGKYVELRCDPISGHTALYWYRQSLGQGPEFLIYFQGTGAADDSGLPNDRFFAVRPEGSVSTLKIQRTERGDSAVYLCASSLAGTANTGELFFGEGSRLTVL.

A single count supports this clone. The CDR3: CSIGDEQFF. CDR3 coding DNA: TGCAGTATAGGCGATGAGCAGTTCTTC. The chain recombines TRBV20-1 with TRBJ2-1; D remains unclear. Deletions cut 8 bases from V and 8 bases from J, with 7 bases between. The CDR3 totals 9 residues. Per germline, CDR1 DFQATT and CDR2 SNEGSKA (reference sequence).

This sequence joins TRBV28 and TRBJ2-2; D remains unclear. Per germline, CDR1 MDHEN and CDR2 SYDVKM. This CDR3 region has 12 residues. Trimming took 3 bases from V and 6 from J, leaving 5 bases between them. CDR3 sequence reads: CASSLDPGELFF. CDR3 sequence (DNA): TGTGCCAGCAGTTTGGACCCCGGGGAGCTGTTTTTT.

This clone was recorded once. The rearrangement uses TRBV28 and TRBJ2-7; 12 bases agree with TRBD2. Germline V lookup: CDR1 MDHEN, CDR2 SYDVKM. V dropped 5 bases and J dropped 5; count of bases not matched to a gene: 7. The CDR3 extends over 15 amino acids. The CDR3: CASSATSGGLHEQYF. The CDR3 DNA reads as TGTGCCAGCAGTGCGACTAGCGGGGGTCTGCACGAGCAGTACTTC.

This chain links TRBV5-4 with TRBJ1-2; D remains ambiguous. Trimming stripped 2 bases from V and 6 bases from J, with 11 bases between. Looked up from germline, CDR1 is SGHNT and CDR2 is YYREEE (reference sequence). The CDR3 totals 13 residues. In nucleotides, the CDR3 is TGTGCCAGCAGCTTAGAGACATATAATGGCTACACCTTC. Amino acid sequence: CASSLETYNGYTF.

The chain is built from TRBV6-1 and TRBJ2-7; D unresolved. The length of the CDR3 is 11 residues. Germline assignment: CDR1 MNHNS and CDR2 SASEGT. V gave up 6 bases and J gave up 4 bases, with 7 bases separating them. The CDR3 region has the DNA TGTGCCAGCAGCCCCCTTTACGAGCAGTACTTC. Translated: CASSPLYEQYF.

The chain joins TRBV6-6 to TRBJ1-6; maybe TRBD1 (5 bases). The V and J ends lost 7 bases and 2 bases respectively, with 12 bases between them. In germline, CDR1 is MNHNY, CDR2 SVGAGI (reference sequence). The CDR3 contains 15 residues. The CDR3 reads CASTHRIPYNSPLHF. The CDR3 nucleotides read TGTGCCAGCACACACAGGATCCCCTATAATTCACCCCTCCACTTT.

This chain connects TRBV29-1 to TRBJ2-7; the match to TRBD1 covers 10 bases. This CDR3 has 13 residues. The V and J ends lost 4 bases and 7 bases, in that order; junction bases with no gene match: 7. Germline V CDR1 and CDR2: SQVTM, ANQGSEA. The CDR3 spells CSVGDRGVGEQYF. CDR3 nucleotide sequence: TGCAGCGTTGGGGACAGGGGTGTTGGGGAGCAGTACTTC.

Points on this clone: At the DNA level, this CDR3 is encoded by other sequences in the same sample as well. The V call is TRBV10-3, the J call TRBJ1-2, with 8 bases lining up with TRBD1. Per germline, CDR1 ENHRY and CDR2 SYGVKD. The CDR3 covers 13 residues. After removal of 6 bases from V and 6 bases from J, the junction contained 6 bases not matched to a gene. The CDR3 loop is CAISGGQGDGYTF. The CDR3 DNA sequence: TGTGCCATCAGCGGTGGACAGGGAGATGGCTACACCTTC.

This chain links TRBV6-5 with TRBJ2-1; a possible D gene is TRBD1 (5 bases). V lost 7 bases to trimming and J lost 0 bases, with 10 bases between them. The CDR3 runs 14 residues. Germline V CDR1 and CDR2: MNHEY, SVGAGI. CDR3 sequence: CASTPDSSYNEQFF. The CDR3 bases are TGTGCCAGCACTCCCGACAGCTCCTACAATGAGCAGTTCTTC.

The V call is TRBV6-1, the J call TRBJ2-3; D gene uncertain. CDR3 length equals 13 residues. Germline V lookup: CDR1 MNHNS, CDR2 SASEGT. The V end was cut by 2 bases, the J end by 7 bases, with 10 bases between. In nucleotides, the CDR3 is TGTGCCAGCAGTGAACAGACCTCTAATACGCAGTATTTT. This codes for CASSEQTSNTQYF.

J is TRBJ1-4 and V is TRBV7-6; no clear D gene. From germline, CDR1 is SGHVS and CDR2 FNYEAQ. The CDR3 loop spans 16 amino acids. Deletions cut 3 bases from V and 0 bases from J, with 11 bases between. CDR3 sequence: CASSLGSPATNEKLFF. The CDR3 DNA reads TGTGCCAGCAGCTTGGGCAGCCCTGCAACTAATGAAAAACTGTTTTTT.

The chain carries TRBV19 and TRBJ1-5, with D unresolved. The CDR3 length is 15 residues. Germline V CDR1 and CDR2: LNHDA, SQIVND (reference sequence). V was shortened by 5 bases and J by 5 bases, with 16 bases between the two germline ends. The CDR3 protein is CASSSVSGIHQPQHF. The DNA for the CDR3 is TGTGCCAGTAGTTCTGTCTCGGGGATTCATCAGCCCCAGCATTTT. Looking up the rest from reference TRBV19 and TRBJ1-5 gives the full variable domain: DGGITQSPKYLFRKEGQNVTLSCEQNLNHDAMYWYRQDPGQGLRLIYYSQIVNDFQKGDIAEGYSVSREKKESFPLTVTSAQKNPTAFYLCASSSVSGIHQPQHFGDGTRLSIL.

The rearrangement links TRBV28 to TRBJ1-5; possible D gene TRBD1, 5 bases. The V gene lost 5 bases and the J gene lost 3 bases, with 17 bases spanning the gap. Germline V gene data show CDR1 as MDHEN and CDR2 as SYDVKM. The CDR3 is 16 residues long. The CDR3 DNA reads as TGTGCCAGCAGTCCCTTCGGGGCAGCTATCAATCAGCCCCAGCATTTT. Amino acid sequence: CASSPFGAAINQPQHF.

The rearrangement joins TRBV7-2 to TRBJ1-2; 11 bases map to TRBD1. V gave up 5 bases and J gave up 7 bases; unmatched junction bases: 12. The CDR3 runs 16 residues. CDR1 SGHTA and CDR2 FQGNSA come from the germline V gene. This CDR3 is CASSQMRTGGAGGYTF. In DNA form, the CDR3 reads TGTGCCAGCAGCCAGATGCGGACAGGGGGCGCGGGTGGCTACACCTTC.

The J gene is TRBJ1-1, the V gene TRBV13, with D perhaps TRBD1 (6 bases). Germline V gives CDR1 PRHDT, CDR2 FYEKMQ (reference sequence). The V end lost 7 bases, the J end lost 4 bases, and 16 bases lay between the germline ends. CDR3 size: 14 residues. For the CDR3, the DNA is TGTGCCAGCACCCCCGTAGGGGGATCCACTGAAGCTTTCTTT. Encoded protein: CASTPVGGSTEAFF. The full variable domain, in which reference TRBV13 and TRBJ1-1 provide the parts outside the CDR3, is AAGVIQSPRHLIKEKRETATLKCYPIPRHDTVYWYQQGPGQDPQFLISFYEKMQSDKGSIPDRFSAQQFSDYHSELNMSSLELGDSALYFCASTPVGGSTEAFFGQGTRLTVV.

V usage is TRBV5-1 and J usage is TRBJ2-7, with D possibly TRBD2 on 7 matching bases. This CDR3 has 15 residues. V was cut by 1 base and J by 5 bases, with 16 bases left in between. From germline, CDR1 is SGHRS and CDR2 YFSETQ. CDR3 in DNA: TGCGCCAGCAGCTTGCGAACGGGGGGCAGCCACGAGCAGTACTTC. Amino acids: CASSLRTGGSHEQYF.

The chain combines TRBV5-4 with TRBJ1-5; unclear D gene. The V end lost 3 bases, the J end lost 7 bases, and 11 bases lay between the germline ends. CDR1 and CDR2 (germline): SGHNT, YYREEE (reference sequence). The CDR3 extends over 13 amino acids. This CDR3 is CASSSGGRQPQHF. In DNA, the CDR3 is TGTGCCAGCAGCTCGGGAGGGAGGCAGCCCCAGCATTTT.

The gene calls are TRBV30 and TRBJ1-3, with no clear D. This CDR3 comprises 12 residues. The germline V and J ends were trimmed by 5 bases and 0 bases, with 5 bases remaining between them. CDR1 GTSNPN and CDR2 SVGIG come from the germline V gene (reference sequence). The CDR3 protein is CAWGYSGNTIYF. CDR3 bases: TGTGCCTGGGGGTACTCTGGAAACACCATATATTTT.

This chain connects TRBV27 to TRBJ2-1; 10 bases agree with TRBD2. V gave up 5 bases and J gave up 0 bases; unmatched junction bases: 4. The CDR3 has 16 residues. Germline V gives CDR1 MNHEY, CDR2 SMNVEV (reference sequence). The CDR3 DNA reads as TGTGCCAGCAGTCCGCGGACTAGCGGCTCCTACAATGAGCAGTTCTTC. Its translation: CASSPRTSGSYNEQFF.

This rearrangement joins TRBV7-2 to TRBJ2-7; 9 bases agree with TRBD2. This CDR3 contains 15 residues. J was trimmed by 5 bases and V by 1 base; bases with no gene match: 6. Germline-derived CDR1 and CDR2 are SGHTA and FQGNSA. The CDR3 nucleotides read TGTGCCAGCAGCTTAGGCTTAGCGGGAGTAAACGAGCAGTACTTC. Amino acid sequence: CASSLGLAGVNEQYF. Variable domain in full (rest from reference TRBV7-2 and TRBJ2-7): GAGVSQSPSNKVTEKGKDVELRCDPISGHTALYWYRQSLGQGLEFLIYFQGNSAPDKSGLPSDRFSAERTGGSVSTLTIQRTQQEDSAVYLCASSLGLAGVNEQYFGPGTRLTVT.

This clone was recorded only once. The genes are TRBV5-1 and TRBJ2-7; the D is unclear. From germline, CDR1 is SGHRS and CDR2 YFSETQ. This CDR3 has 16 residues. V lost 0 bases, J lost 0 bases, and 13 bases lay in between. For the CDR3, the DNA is TGCGCCAGCAGCTTGGGCTCCATGTCCAACTCCTACGAGCAGTACTTC. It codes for CASSLGSMSNSYEQYF.

CDR3 nucleotide sequence: TGTGCCTACACCAGGGAGTCTGGAAACACCATATATTTT. It specifies CAYTRESGNTIYF. The chain couples TRBV30 to TRBJ1-3; weak D call: TRBD1 (5 bases). V lost 7 bases, J lost 1 base, and 11 bases lay in between. From germline, CDR1 is GTSNPN and CDR2 SVGIG (reference sequence). The CDR3 spans 13 residues.